A selection of T cell receptor beta chains follows, all from one sample in a study of shared clonotypes between healthy human individuals. Clones were sequenced by immunoSEQ multiplex PCR, and TCRdb holds only the in-frame ones, with some missing. The table has roughly 640,000 clones, approximately 97% seen once; the top ten hold around 0.058%. The sequenced sample consisted of naive CD4+ T cells sorted from blood. The receptors were gathered from a woman younger than 45 in good health. Each CDR3 is given with its conserved first and last residue. A D gene is named only where the DNA matches it firmly. For some rows the clone size is stated as once, few or many, or as a class when expanded; others skip it.

J gene: TRBJ1-5; D gene: NA; V gene: TRBV27; clone size: NA; CDR3 protein: CASSSAGYNQPQHF; CDR3 DNA: TGTGCCAGCAGCTCGGCGGGGTACAATCAGCCCCAGCATTTT
J gene: TRBJ1-2; D gene: NA; V gene: TRBV2; clone size: NA; CDR3 protein: CASSANLRRGGYTF; CDR3 DNA: TGTGCCAGCAGTGCCAACCTAAGGAGAGGTGGCTACACCTTC
J gene: TRBJ1-2; D gene: NA; V gene: TRBV5-6; clone size: NA; CDR3 protein: CASSLYGGSYTF; CDR3 DNA: TGTGCCAGCAGCTTGTATGGTGGAAGCTACACCTTC
J gene: TRBJ2-5; D gene: NA; V gene: TRBV6-1; clone size: NA; CDR3 protein: CASLGGTVQETQYF; CDR3 DNA: TGTGCCAGCCTCGGAGGGACAGTCCAAGAGACCCAGTACTTC
J gene: TRBJ2-7; D gene: NA; V gene: TRBV2; clone size: NA; CDR3 protein: CASTLFLGGEQYF; CDR3 DNA: TGTGCCAGCACCCTCTTCCTGGGTGGCGAGCAGTACTTC
J gene: TRBJ2-7; D gene: TRBD1; V gene: TRBV11-1; clone size: NA; CDR3 protein: CASSPGTGTAISYEQYF; CDR3 DNA: TGTGCCAGCAGTCCCGGAACGGGGACAGCGATATCCTACGAGCAGTACTTC
J gene: TRBJ1-5; D gene: NA; V gene: TRBV5-3; clone size: NA; CDR3 protein: CARSWRAGCSNQPQHF; CDR3 DNA: TGTGCCAGAAGCTGGCGGGCAGGGTGTAGCAATCAGCCCCAGCATTTT
J gene: TRBJ1-4; D gene: NA; V gene: TRBV6-5; clone size: few; CDR3 protein: CASKGPTVGEKLFF; CDR3 DNA: TGTGCCAGCAAGGGGCCGACCGTTGGGGAAAAACTGTTTTTT
J gene: TRBJ2-1; D gene: TRBD2; V gene: TRBV7-9; clone size: NA; CDR3 protein: CASSLGGRDEQFF; CDR3 DNA: TGTGCCAGCAGCTTAGGCGGGAGGGATGAGCAGTTCTTC
J gene: TRBJ1-2; D gene: NA; V gene: TRBV6-4; clone size: NA; CDR3 protein: CASKGRQYGYTF; CDR3 DNA: TGTGCCAGCAAGGGGAGGCAATACGGCTACACCTTC
J gene: TRBJ2-7; D gene: TRBD2; V gene: TRBV7-8; clone size: NA; CDR3 protein: CASSLMASGDTYEQYF; CDR3 DNA: TGTGCCAGCAGCTTAATGGCTAGCGGGGATACCTACGAGCAGTACTTC
J gene: TRBJ2-5; D gene: NA; V gene: TRBV19; clone size: NA; CDR3 protein: CASKRGEETQYF; CDR3 DNA: TGTGCCAGCAAACGAGGGGAAGAGACCCAGTACTTC
J gene: TRBJ2-5; D gene: NA; V gene: TRBV19; clone size: NA; CDR3 protein: CASSGSDQETQYF; CDR3 DNA: TGTGCCAGTAGTGGCAGTGACCAAGAGACCCAGTACTTC
J gene: TRBJ1-2; D gene: TRBD1; V gene: TRBV2; clone size: NA; CDR3 protein: CASRETGVGYTF; CDR3 DNA: TGTGCCAGCAGAGAAACAGGGGTCGGCTACACCTTC
J gene: TRBJ2-7; D gene: NA; V gene: TRBV18; clone size: NA; CDR3 protein: CASSPYTGSSYEQYF; CDR3 DNA: TGTGCCAGCTCACCATATACAGGGAGCAGTTACGAGCAGTACTTC
J gene: TRBJ1-2; D gene: NA; V gene: TRBV5-5; clone size: NA; CDR3 protein: CASSFTDGYYGYTF; CDR3 DNA: TGTGCCAGCAGCTTCACGGACGGATACTATGGCTACACCTTC
J gene: TRBJ2-4; D gene: NA; V gene: TRBV10-3; clone size: once; CDR3 protein: CAISGHSAKNIQYF; CDR3 DNA: TGTGCCATATCGGGACATTCAGCCAAAAACATTCAGTACTTC
J gene: TRBJ1-6; D gene: TRBD1; V gene: TRBV27; clone size: NA; CDR3 protein: CASSHRDRSSPLHF; CDR3 DNA: TGTGCCAGCAGCCACCGGGACAGGTCCTCACCCCTCCACTTT
J gene: TRBJ2-1; D gene: TRBD2; V gene: TRBV9; clone size: NA; CDR3 protein: CASSISGALYNEQFF; CDR3 DNA: TGTGCCAGCAGCATTAGCGGGGCCCTCTACAATGAGCAGTTCTTC
J gene: TRBJ2-1; D gene: NA; V gene: TRBV6-1; clone size: NA; CDR3 protein: CASSVRGGTVHNEQFF; CDR3 DNA: TGTGCCAGCAGTGTAAGGGGGGGGACAGTGCACAATGAGCAGTTCTTC
J gene: TRBJ2-5; D gene: NA; V gene: TRBV14; clone size: NA; CDR3 protein: CASSQVYGLLETQYF; CDR3 DNA: TGTGCCAGCAGCCAAGTATACGGTTTGCTAGAGACCCAGTACTTC
J gene: TRBJ2-6; D gene: TRBD1; V gene: TRBV18; clone size: NA; CDR3 protein: CASRQGASGANVLTF; CDR3 DNA: TGTGCCAGCCGACAGGGGGCGTCTGGGGCCAACGTCCTGACTTTC
J gene: TRBJ1-1; D gene: NA; V gene: TRBV11-2; clone size: NA; CDR3 protein: CASSLDRAGTLGAMNTEAFF; CDR3 DNA: TGTGCCAGCAGCTTAGATCGAGCGGGAACGCTGGGGGCCATGAACACTGAAGCTTTCTTT
J gene: TRBJ1-4; D gene: NA; V gene: TRBV25-1; clone size: NA; CDR3 protein: CASSEVGRGNEKLFF; CDR3 DNA: TGTGCCAGCAGTGAAGTTGGGAGAGGTAATGAAAAACTGTTTTTT
J gene: TRBJ2-7; D gene: NA; V gene: TRBV19; clone size: few; CDR3 protein: CASSSSSPADEQYF; CDR3 DNA: TGTGCCAGTAGTAGCAGCTCCCCGGCGGACGAGCAGTACTTC
J gene: TRBJ2-7; D gene: NA; V gene: TRBV1; clone size: NA; CDR3 protein: CTSSPGDGSTYEQYF; CDR3 DNA: TGCACCAGCAGCCCTGGGGACGGGAGTACCTACGAGCAGTACTTC
J gene: TRBJ2-3; D gene: NA; V gene: TRBV5-5; clone size: NA; CDR3 protein: CASSLSFAQGTDTQYF; CDR3 DNA: TGTGCCAGCAGCTTAAGTTTTGCCCAGGGCACAGATACGCAGTATTTT
J gene: TRBJ2-7; D gene: TRBD1; V gene: TRBV5-1; clone size: NA; CDR3 protein: CASSLGQVPFASYEQYF; CDR3 DNA: TGCGCCAGCAGCCTTGGACAGGTTCCCTTTGCCTCCTACGAGCAGTACTTC
J gene: TRBJ1-2; D gene: NA; V gene: TRBV28; clone size: NA; CDR3 protein: CASSLSSRGGYTF; CDR3 DNA: TGTGCCAGCAGTTTATCGTCCCGAGGCGGCTACACCTTC
J gene: TRBJ1-5; D gene: NA; V gene: TRBV6-7; clone size: NA; CDR3 protein: CASSYSIRVGNQPQHF; CDR3 DNA: TGTGCCAGCAGTTACTCTATTAGGGTGGGCAATCAGCCCCAGCATTTT
J gene: TRBJ1-1; D gene: NA; V gene: TRBV10-2; clone size: NA; CDR3 protein: CASSGGEDTEAFF; CDR3 DNA: TGCGCCAGCAGTGGTGGGGAGGACACTGAAGCTTTCTTT
J gene: TRBJ2-3; D gene: TRBD2; V gene: TRBV5-1; clone size: NA; CDR3 protein: CASSLVVSGTGDTQYF; CDR3 DNA: TGCGCCAGCAGCTTGGTGGTAAGCGGGACCGGAGATACGCAGTATTTT
J gene: TRBJ1-3; D gene: NA; V gene: TRBV5-8; clone size: NA; CDR3 protein: CASSRDSFSGNTIYF; CDR3 DNA: TGTGCCAGCAGCCGGGACTCCTTCTCTGGAAACACCATATATTTT
J gene: TRBJ1-1; D gene: NA; V gene: TRBV5-1; clone size: NA; CDR3 protein: CASSLVAGNTEAFF; CDR3 DNA: TGCGCCAGCAGCTTAGTCGCCGGGAACACTGAAGCTTTCTTT
J gene: TRBJ1-2; D gene: TRBD1; V gene: TRBV4-2; clone size: NA; CDR3 protein: CASSQEIGQGTNYGYTF; CDR3 DNA: TGTGCCAGCAGCCAAGAGATTGGACAGGGCACAAACTATGGCTACACCTTC
J gene: TRBJ2-7; D gene: TRBD2; V gene: TRBV27; clone size: once; CDR3 protein: CASSSAEGRESSYEQYF; CDR3 DNA: TGTGCCAGCAGTTCCGCCGAAGGGCGGGAGTCCTCCTACGAGCAGTACTTC
J gene: TRBJ1-2; D gene: NA; V gene: TRBV19; clone size: NA; CDR3 protein: CASTRITQFYGYTF; CDR3 DNA: TGTGCCAGTACCCGGATAACCCAGTTCTATGGCTACACCTTC
J gene: TRBJ2-3; D gene: TRBD2; V gene: TRBV19; clone size: NA; CDR3 protein: CASSTSGRTDTQYF; CDR3 DNA: TGTGCCAGTAGTACCAGCGGGAGGACAGATACGCAGTATTTT
J gene: TRBJ2-3; D gene: NA; V gene: TRBV18; clone size: NA; CDR3 protein: CASSPLNDRFRTTDTQYF; CDR3 DNA: TGTGCCAGCTCACCCCTGAATGACAGGTTCAGAACCACAGATACGCAGTATTTT
J gene: TRBJ2-2; D gene: TRBD2; V gene: TRBV2; clone size: NA; CDR3 protein: CASSEAGTSGAGGGELFF; CDR3 DNA: TGTGCCAGCAGTGAAGCGGGGACTAGCGGGGCTGGTGGCGGGGAGCTGTTTTTT
J gene: TRBJ2-7; D gene: NA; V gene: TRBV5-1; clone size: NA; CDR3 protein: CASSGGDRTYEQYF; CDR3 DNA: TGCGCCAGCAGCGGGGGGGACAGAACCTACGAGCAGTACTTC